This TCR beta chain was observed in a study of blood T cell repertoires in COVID-19. Study-level background: T cells, B-cell-depleted T cells, or PBMCs supplied cDNA or gDNA.

Unmatched junction bases numbered 6, after V lost 0 bases and J lost 1 base. The CDR3 runs 17 residues. The germline gives CDR1 LGHNA, CDR2 YNFKEQ. The authors' processing: Amplification with reference gene primers provided the estimates of nucleated cell counts. Method: immunoSEQ multiplex PCR; TCRdb's copy keeps in-frame clones and lacks some. That table supplies the V and J calls and clone size; D and trimming were determined from the DNA. The sample shows roughly 180,000 clones, just under 85% of them seen only once. The receptor was derived from a man between 40 and 49 years old who had recovered from COVID-19. Material for sequencing was peripheral blood. The chain employs TRBV4-2 and TRBJ2-3; 8 bases line up with TRBD1. As DNA, the CDR3 is TGTGCCAGCAGCCAAGATAACCCGGGACAGGGCACAGATACGCAGTATTTT. Amino acids: CASSQDNPGQGTDTQYF.